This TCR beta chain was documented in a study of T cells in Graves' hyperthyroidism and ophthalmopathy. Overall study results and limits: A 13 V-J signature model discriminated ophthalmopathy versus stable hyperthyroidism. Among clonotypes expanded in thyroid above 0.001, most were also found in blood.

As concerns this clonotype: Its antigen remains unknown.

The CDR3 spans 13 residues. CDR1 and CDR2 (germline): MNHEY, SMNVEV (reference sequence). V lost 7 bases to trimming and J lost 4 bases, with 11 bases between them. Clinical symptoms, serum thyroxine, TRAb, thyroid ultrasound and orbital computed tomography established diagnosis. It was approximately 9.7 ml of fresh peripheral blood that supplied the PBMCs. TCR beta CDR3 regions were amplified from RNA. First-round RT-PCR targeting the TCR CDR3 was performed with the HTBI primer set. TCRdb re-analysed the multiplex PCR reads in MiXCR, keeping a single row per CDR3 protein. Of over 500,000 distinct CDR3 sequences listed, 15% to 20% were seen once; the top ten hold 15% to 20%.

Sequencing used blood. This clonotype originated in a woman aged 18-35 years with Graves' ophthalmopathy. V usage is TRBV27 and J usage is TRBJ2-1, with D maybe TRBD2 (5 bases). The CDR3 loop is CASNPAGYNEQFF. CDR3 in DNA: TGTGCCAGCAATCCGGCGGGTTACAATGAGCAGTTCTTC.